This T cell receptor (beta chain) stems from a study of T-cell reconstitution after alpha-beta-depleted transplantation in children. Study-level results: Reported findings indicate that, about two months after transplant, alpha-beta T cells came from several hundred expanded clones, which were derived from non-depleted graft cells. T-cell numbers and diversity one year post-transplant derived largely from freshly generated T cells. Certain patients had high TCRbeta diversity at day 60, and it came from recipient T cells and thymic progenitors that survived.

This clonotype was found many times. Its antigen remains unknown. V was cut by 1 base and J by 4 bases, with 7 bases left in between. The CDR3 runs 13 residues. Germline loops: CDR1 SGHNT, CDR2 YYREEE (reference sequence). Preparation of the TCRbeta library used unique molecular identifiers. MiXCR, run by TCRdb on the PCR reads, gives a single entry per CDR3 protein. This table holds some 190,000 distinct CDR3 sequences, 11% found once. The chain has TRBV5-4 and TRBJ2-3; D gene unclear. This TCR was recovered from a boy aged 2 to 10 with acute myeloid leukemia, due to receive a stem cell transplant. The source was PBMCs, collected before TCRalphabeta/CD19-depleted stem cell transplant. In DNA, the CDR3 is TGTGCCAGCAGCTTGTTTGGAGCAGATACGCAGTATTTT. It is translated as CASSLFGADTQYF.